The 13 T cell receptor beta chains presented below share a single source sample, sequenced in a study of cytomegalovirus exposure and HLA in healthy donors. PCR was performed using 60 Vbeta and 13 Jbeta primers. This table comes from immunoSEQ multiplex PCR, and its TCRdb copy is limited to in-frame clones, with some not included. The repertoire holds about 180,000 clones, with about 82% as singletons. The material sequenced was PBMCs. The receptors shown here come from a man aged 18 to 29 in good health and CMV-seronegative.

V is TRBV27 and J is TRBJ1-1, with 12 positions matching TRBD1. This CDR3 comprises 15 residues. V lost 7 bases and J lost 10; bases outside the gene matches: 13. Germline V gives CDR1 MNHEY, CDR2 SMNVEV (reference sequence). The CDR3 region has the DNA TGTGCCAGCAACCTCCGGGACAGGGGGCCCGAAGGAGCTTTCTTT. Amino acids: CASNLRDRGPEGAFF.

The DNA for the CDR3 is TGTGCCAGCAGGATATCGGGTTCCTCCTACGAGCAGTACTTC. Its translation: CASRISGSSYEQYF. V and J are TRBV6-5 and TRBJ2-7; unclear D gene. This CDR3 has 14 residues. CDR1 is MNHEY, CDR2 SVGAGI, per germline. V was pared by 6 bases and J by 0 bases, with 12 bases between.

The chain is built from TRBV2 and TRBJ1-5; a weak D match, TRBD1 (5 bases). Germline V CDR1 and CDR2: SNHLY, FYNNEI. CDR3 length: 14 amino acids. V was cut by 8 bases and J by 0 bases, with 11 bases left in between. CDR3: CASRGVGSNQPQHF. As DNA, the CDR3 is TGTGCCAGCCGGGGGGTTGGTAGCAATCAGCCCCAGCATTTT.

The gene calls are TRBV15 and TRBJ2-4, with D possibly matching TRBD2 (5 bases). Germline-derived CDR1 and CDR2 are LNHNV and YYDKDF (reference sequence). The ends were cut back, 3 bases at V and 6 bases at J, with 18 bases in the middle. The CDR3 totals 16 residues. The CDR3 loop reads CATSSPPPGSGNIQYF. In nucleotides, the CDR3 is TGTGCCACCAGCAGCCCCCCTCCGGGATCGGGAAACATTCAGTACTTC. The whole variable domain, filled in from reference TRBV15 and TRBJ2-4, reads DAMVIQNPRYQVTQFGKPVTLSCSQTLNHNVMYWYQQKSSQAPKLLFHYYDKDFNNEADTPDNFQSRRPNTSFCFLDIRSPGLGDTAMYLCATSSPPPGSGNIQYFGAGTRLSVL.

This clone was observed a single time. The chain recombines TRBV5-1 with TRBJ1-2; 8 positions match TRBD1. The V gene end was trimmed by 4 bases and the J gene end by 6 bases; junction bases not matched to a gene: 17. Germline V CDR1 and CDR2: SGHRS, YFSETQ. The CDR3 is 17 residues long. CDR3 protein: CASSHIIGQGELDGYTF. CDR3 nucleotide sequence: TGCGCCAGCAGCCATATTATTGGACAGGGCGAGTTGGATGGCTACACCTTC. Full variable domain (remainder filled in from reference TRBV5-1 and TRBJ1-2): KAGVTQTPRYLIKTRGQQVTLSCSPISGHRSVSWYQQTPGQGLQFLFEYFSETQRNKGNFPGRFSGRQFSNSRSEMNVSTLELGDSALYLCASSHIIGQGELDGYTFGSGTRLTVV.

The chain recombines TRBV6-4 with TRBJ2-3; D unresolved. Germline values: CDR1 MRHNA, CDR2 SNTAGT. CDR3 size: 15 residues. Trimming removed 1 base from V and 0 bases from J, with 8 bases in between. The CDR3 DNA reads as TGTGCCAGCAGTGACTTTCAGACTAGCACAGATACGCAGTATTTT. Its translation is CASSDFQTSTDTQYF.

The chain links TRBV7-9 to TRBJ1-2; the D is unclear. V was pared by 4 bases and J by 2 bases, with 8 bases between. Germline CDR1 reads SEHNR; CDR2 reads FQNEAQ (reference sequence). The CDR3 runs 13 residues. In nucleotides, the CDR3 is TGTGCCAGCAGCTCGTCACTAAACTATGGCTACACCTTC. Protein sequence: CASSSSLNYGYTF.

The CDR3 DNA reads as TGTGCCAGCAGTGGCGGGGGGGCAGGCTATGGCTACACCTTC. It translates to CASSGGGAGYGYTF. The genes are TRBV6-1 and TRBJ1-2, with D perhaps TRBD1 (6 bases). The V gene's germline CDR1 is MNHNS and CDR2 SASEGT. Trimming left V 4 bases short and J 4 bases short, with 13 bases between. CDR3 length: 14 amino acids.

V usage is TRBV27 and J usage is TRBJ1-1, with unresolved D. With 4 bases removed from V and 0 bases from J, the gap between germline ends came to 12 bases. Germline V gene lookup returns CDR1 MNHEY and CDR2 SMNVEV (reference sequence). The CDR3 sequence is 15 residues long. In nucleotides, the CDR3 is TGTGCCAGCAGTTCCGGGAAAACTATGAACACTGAAGCTTTCTTT. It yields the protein CASSSGKTMNTEAFF.

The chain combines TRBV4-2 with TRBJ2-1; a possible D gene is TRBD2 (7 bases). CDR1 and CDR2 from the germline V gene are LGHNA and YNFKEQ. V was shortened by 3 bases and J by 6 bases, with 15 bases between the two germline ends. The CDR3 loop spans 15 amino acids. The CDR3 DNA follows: TGTGCCAGCAGCCAGGGGGGGGCCGGATCCAATGAGCAGTTCTTC. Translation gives CASSQGGAGSNEQFF.

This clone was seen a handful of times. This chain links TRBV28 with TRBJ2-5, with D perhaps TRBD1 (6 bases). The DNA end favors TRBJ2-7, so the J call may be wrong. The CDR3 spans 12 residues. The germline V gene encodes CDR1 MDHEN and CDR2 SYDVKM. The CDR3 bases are TGTGCCAGCAGGGAACAGGGTGACGAGCAGTACTTC. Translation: CASREQGDEQYF.

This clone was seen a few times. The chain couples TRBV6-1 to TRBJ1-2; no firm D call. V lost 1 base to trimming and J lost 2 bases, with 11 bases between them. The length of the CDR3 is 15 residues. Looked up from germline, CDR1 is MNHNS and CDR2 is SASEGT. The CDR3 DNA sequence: TGTGCCAGCAGTGAAGAGTCCCGAGGGAACTATGGCTACACCTTC. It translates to CASSEESRGNYGYTF.

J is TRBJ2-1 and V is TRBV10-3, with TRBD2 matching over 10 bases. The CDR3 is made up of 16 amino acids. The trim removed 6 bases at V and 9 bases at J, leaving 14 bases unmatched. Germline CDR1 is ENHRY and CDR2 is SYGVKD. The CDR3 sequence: CAIRGATLAGVSEQFF. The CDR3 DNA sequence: TGTGCCATCAGAGGGGCGACGCTAGCGGGAGTAAGTGAGCAGTTCTTC.